These T cell receptor beta chains were read from a single sample in a study of cytomegalovirus exposure and HLA in healthy donors. The method was immunoSEQ multiplex PCR; TCRdb's version includes in-frame clones alone and lacks a portion of them. The top ten hold 1.7% of the sample, which has about 200,000 clones, approximately 79% seen once. Sequencing input: PBMCs. The source is a man aged 50 or older in good health and CMV-seronegative. Each CDR3 is given with its conserved first and last residue. A D gene is named only where the DNA matches it firmly. Clone sizes are given selectively: once, few, many, or a class where the clone is expanded.

d_gene	v_gene	j_gene	abundance	CDR3nt	CDR3aa
TRBD2	TRBV28	TRBJ2-3	-	TGTGCCAGCAGTCTTGAGACTAGCGGGAAGGGTCCGCAGTATTTT	CASSLETSGKGPQYF
-	TRBV6-1	TRBJ2-5	-	TGTGCCAGCGGCAGGCTACAAGAGACCCAGTACTTC	CASGRLQETQYF
TRBD1	TRBV11-3	TRBJ2-7	-	TGTGCCAGCAGCCCTCTATCTACGGCCCGGGACAGGGGGTCCTACGAGCAGTACTTC	CASSPLSTARDRGSYEQYF
-	TRBV7-2	TRBJ1-4	-	TGTGCCAGCAGCTTAGCCCCAGGGGCTAATGAAAAACTGTTTTTT	CASSLAPGANEKLFF
-	TRBV11-2	TRBJ2-5	-	TGTGCCAGCAGCCGTGGAGGTGTGGGAGAGACCCAGTACTTC	CASSRGGVGETQYF
-	TRBV5-8	TRBJ2-2	-	TGTGCCAGCAGACAGGCGACCACCGGGGAGCTGTTTTTT	CASRQATTGELFF
TRBD1	TRBV7-3	TRBJ1-1	few	TGTGCCAGCAGCCTGACAGGGCCCACTGAAGCTTTCTTT	CASSLTGPTEAFF
TRBD1	TRBV5-4	TRBJ2-7	-	TGTGCCAGCAGCGTCGGGACAGGGGTTCTATACGAGCAGTACTTC	CASSVGTGVLYEQYF
-	TRBV27	TRBJ1-4	-	TGTGCCAGCAGTTTATCTACGGGTGCAACTAATGAAAAACTGTTTTTT	CASSLSTGATNEKLFF
-	TRBV2	TRBJ1-5	-	TGTGCCAGCAGTGTGGGGCAGGGCCGGCAGCCCCAGCATTTT	CASSVGQGRQPQHF
-	TRBV27	TRBJ2-7	-	TGTGCCAGCAGTTTATTGGGGACTCCAAACTCCTACGAGCAGTACTTC	CASSLLGTPNSYEQYF
-	TRBV7-2	TRBJ2-5	-	TGTGCCAGCAGCTTAGCGGGGCTAGCCGGGAGCGGGGAGACCCAGTACTTC	CASSLAGLAGSGETQYF
-	TRBV29-1	TRBJ2-1	-	TGCAGCGTCGGACAGTCCGCCTACAATGAGCAGTTCTTC	CSVGQSAYNEQFF
TRBD2	TRBV7-2	TRBJ2-5	-	TGTGCCAGCAGCACGGAGGCGGGGGAACAAGAGACCCAGTACTTC	CASSTEAGEQETQYF
TRBD1	TRBV5-1	TRBJ1-6	-	TGCGCCAGCAACCCGGGACAGCGCTCCTATAATTCACCCCTCCACTTT	CASNPGQRSYNSPLHF
TRBD2	TRBV7-2	TRBJ2-5	-	TGTGCCAGCAGCTTGGGACTAGCGGGAATGGAGACCCAGTACTTC	CASSLGLAGMETQYF
-	TRBV6-1	TRBJ1-5	-	TGTGCCAGCAGGGGAGACATTAGCAATCAGCCCCAGCATTTT	CASRGDISNQPQHF
-	TRBV29-1	TRBJ2-6	-	TGCAGCGTTGCATTTAGCCGGCACACTGGGGCCAACGTCCTGACTTTC	CSVAFSRHTGANVLTF
-	TRBV30	TRBJ1-5	once	TGTGCCTGGAGGCCAGGACTCAATCAGCCTCAGCATTTT	CAWRPGLNQPQHF
-	TRBV10-3	TRBJ2-7	-	TGTGCCATCAGGAACACAGGTCGGAGGGGCGAGCAGTACTTC	CAIRNTGRRGEQYF
TRBD1	TRBV5-1	TRBJ2-7	-	TGCGCCAGCAGACAAACTCCGGGACAGTACTACGAGCAGTACTTC	CASRQTPGQYYEQYF
-	TRBV14	TRBJ2-7	-	TGTGCCAGCAGCCATGTCCTTTACTACGAGCAGTACTTC	CASSHVLYYEQYF
-	TRBV9	TRBJ2-7	-	TGTGCCAGCAGCGCCCGGGACACCTCAACCTACGGGCAGTACTTC	CASSARDTSTYGQYF
-	TRBV18	TRBJ2-5	-	TGTGCCAGCTCATCGTACCAAGAGACCCAGTACTTC	CASSSYQETQYF
TRBD1	TRBV6-4	TRBJ2-6	-	TGTGCCAGCAGCGCGACAGGGTTTCAGGAGGACTCTGGGGCCAACGGCCTGACTTTC	CASSATGFQEDSGANGLTF
TRBD2	TRBV28	TRBJ2-1	-	TGTGCCAGCAGTTCACTAGCGGGGGGCTACAATGAGCAGTTCTTC	CASSSLAGGYNEQFF
-	TRBV5-4	TRBJ2-2	-	TGTGCCAGCAGCTTGGTTTGGCACCCTTCGAACACCGGGGAGCTGTTTTTT	CASSLVWHPSNTGELFF
TRBD1	TRBV5-5	TRBJ1-4	-	TGTGCCAGCAGCTTGGCCCTCCCCCGGACAGGGGCCACAACTAATGAAAAACTGTTTTTT	CASSLALPRTGATTNEKLFF